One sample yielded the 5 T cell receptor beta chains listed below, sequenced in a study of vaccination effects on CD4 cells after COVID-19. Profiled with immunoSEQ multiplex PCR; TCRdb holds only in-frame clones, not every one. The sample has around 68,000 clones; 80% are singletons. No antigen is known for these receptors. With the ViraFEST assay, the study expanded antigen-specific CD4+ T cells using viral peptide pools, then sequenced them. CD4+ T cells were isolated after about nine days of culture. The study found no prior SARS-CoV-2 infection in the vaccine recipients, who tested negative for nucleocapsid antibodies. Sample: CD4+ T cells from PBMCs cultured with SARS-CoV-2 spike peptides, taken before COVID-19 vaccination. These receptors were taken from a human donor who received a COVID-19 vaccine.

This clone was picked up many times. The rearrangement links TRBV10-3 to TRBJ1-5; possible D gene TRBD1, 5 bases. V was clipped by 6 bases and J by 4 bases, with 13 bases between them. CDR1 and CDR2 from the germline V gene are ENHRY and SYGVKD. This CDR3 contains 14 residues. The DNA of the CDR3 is TGTGCCATCAGCCCCGGGGGAGTGAATCAGCCCCAGCATTTT. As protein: CAISPGGVNQPQHF.

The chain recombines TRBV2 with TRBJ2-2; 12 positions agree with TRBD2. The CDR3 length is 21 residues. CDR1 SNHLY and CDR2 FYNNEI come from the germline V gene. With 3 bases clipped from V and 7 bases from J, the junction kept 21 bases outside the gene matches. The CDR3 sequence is CASSDPSRLAGANGYLGELFF. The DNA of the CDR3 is TGTGCCAGCAGTGACCCCTCTCGACTAGCGGGGGCGAACGGATATCTCGGGGAGCTGTTTTTT.

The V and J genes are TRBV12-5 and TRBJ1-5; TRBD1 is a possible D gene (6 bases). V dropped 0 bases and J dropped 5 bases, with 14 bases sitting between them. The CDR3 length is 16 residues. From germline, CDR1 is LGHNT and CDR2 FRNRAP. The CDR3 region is CASGLVHGGRYQPQHF. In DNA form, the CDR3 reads TGTGCTAGTGGTTTGGTACACGGGGGCAGGTATCAGCCCCAGCATTTT. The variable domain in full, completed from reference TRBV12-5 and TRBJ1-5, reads DARVTQTPRHKVTEMGQEVTMRCQPILGHNTVFWYRQTMMQGLELLAYFRNRAPLDDSGMPKDRFSAEMPDATLATLKIQPSEPRDSAVYFCASGLVHGGRYQPQHFGDGTRLSIL.

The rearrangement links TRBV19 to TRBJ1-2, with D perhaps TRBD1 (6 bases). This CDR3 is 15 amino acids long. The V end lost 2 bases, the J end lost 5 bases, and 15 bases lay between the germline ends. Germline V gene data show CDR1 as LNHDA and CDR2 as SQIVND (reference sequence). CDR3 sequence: CASSIKTGTRYGYTF. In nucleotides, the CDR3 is TGTGCCAGTAGTATAAAAACAGGGACCAGGTATGGCTACACCTTC. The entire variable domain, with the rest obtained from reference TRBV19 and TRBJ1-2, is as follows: DGGITQSPKYLFRKEGQNVTLSCEQNLNHDAMYWYRQDPGQGLRLIYYSQIVNDFQKGDIAEGYSVSREKKESFPLTVTSAQKNPTAFYLCASSIKTGTRYGYTFGSGTRLTVV.

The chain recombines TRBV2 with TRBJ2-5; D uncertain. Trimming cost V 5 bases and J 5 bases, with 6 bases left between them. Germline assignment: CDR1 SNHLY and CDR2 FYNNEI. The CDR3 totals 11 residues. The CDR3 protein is CASSLRETQYF. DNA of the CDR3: TGTGCCAGCAGTTTGAGGGAGACCCAGTACTTC.